One sample yielded the 2 T cell receptor beta chains listed below, sequenced in a study of blood T cell repertoires in COVID-19. Method: immunoSEQ multiplex PCR; TCRdb's copy keeps in-frame clones and lacks some. The repertoire holds 180,000 or so clones, with 85% to 90% as singletons. Material for sequencing was peripheral blood. These receptors originate from a person between 65 and 79 years old with COVID-19, enrolled during active disease.

The chain employs TRBV19 and TRBJ1-5, with TRBD1 matching over 9 bases. CDR1 LNHDA and CDR2 SQIVND come from the germline V gene (reference sequence). The V segment lost 7 bases and the J segment 4 bases; nucleotides outside the gene matches: 11. There are 16 residues in the CDR3. The CDR3 nucleotides are TGTGCCAGTACAGCCCCACGAGGACAGGGGAATCAGCCCCAGCATTTT. This codes for CASTAPRGQGNQPQHF.

The rearrangement joins TRBV7-5 to TRBJ2-3; the tabulated D call, TRBD1, remains unverified against the DNA. TRBV7-5 is a documented pseudogene. The CDR3 has 13 amino acids. CDR3 bases: TGTGTCAGAAGCGAAAGGGGTGCAGATACGCAGTATTTT. Its protein product is CVRSERGADTQYF.